This entry concerns a single T cell receptor beta chain. The antigen remains undetermined. The data originate from a study of T cell responses to AZD1222 COVID-19 vaccine. The CDR3 has 14 residues. Germline V gives CDR1 SNHLY, CDR2 FYNNEI. V was clipped by 6 bases and J by 1 base; unmatched bases: 3. General study results and limits: Vaccination with two AZD1222 doses was followed by a rise in Spike-specific TCR breadth and depth.

Using immunoSEQ multiplex PCR, the repertoire was profiled, and TCRdb retains in-frame clones only, with some absent. The sample lists about 160,000 clones, almost 90% occurring once. The sample was peripheral blood, taken on day 0 of AZD1222 vaccination. This chain links TRBV2 with TRBJ1-5; 7 bases agree with TRBD1. The receptor's source is an adult in good health. CDR3 region: CASSWGQSNQPQHF. CDR3 DNA sequence: TGTGCCAGCAGCTGGGGACAGAGCAATCAGCCCCAGCATTTT.